This T cell receptor beta chain was recovered during a study of CD8 T cells in Susac syndrome. Germline V lookup: CDR1 SNHLY, CDR2 FYNNEI. The ends were cut back, 5 bases at V and 9 bases at J, with 11 bases in the middle. CDR3 length: 13 residues. About 0.5 to 1 ug RNA was reverse transcribed with random hexamers. Across 54 Vbeta and 13 Jbeta, immunoSEQ multiplex PCR amplified TCR beta CDR3. Each CDR3 protein is one row after TCRdb ran MiXCR on the immunoSEQ multiplex PCR reads. The sample has some 200,000 distinct CDR3 sequences, approximately 95% seen once; the top ten hold 0.085% to 0.095%. The sequencing sample was made of CD4+ T cells from PBMCs. The chain employs TRBV2 and TRBJ1-6; D may be TRBD1 (5 bases). The source is a human donor with multiple sclerosis. CDR3 in DNA: TGTGCCAGCAGTTGGGGTCAGGGTTCACCCCTCCACTTT. Amino acids: CASSWGQGSPLHF.